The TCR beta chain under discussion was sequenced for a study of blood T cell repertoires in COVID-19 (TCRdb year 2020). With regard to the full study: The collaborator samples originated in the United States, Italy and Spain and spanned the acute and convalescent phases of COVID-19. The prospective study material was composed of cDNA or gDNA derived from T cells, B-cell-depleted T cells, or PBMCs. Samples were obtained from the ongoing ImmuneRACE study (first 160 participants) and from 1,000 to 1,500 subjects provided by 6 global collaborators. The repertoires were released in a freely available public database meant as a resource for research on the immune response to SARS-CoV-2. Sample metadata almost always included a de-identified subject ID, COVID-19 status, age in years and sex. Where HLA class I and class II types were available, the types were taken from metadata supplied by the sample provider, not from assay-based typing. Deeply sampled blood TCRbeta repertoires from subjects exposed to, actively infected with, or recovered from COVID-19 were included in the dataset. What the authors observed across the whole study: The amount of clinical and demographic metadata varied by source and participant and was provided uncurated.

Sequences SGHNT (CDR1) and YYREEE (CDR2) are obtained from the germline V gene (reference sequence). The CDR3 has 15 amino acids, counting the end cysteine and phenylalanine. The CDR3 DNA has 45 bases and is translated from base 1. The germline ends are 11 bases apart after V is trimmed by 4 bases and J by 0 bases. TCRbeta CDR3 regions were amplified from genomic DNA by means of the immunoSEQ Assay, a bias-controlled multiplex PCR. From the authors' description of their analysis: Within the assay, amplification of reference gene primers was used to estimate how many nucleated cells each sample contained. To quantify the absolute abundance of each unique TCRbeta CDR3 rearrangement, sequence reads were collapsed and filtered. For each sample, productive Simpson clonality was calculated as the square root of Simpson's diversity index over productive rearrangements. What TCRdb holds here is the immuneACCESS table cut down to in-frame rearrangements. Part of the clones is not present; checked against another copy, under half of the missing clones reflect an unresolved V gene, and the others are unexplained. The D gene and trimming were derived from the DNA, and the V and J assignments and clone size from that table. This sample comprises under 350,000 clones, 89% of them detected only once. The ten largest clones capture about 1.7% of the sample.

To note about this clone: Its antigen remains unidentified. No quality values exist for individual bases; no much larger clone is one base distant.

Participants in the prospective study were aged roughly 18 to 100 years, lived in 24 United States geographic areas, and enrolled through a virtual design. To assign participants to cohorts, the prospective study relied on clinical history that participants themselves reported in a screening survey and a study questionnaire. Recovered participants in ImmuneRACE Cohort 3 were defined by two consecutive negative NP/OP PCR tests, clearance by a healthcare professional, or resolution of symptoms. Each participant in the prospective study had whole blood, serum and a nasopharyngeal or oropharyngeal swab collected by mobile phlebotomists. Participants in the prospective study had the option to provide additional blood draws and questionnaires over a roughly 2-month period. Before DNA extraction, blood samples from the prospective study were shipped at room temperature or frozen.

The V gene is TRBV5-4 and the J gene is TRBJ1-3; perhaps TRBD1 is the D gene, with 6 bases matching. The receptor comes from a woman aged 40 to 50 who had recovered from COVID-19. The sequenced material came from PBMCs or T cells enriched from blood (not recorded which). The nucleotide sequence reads TGTGCCAGCAGCCTAATGACAGGCTCTGGAAACACCATATATTTT. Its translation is CASSLMTGSGNTIYF.